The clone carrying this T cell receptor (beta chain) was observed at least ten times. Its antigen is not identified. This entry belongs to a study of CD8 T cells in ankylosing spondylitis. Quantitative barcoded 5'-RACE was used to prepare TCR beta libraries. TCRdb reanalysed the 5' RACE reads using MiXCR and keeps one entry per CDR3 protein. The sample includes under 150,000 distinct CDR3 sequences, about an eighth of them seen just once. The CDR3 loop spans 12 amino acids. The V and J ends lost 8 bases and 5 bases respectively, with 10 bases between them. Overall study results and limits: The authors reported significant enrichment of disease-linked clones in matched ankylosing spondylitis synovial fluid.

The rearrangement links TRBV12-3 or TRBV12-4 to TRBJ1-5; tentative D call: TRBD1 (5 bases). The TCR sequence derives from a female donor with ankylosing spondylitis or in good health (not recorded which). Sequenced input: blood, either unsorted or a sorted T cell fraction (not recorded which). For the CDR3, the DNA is TGTGCCAGCGGGCAGGGACATCAGCCCCAGCATTTT. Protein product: CASGQGHQPQHF.